The T cell receptor (beta chain) described here comes from a study of cytomegalovirus exposure and HLA in healthy donors. The study, taken as a whole, reports: Trimming of TCR beta V- and J-genes showed a link, identified in a later analysis, to a missense DCLRE1C variant.

Regarding this clone: No antigen is known for it.

The CDR3 length is 16 residues. Germline V gene data show CDR1 as KGHSH and CDR2 as LQKENI. With V trimmed by 3 bases and J by 5 bases, 6 bases remained unmatched. Primers included in the PCR were 60 Vbeta and 13 Jbeta primers. Data came from immunoSEQ multiplex PCR; TCRdb stores just in-frame clones and leaves some out. The sample records about 120,000 clones, approximately 80% being singletons. Sequenced material: PBMCs. The rearrangement uses TRBV18 and TRBJ2-1, with TRBD2 identical over 11 bases. This TCR was sampled from a woman in her thirties or forties in good health and CMV-seronegative. The CDR3 loop reads CASSPLGTSGNNEQFF. The CDR3 region has the DNA TGTGCCAGCTCACCCCTAGGGACTAGCGGAAACAATGAGCAGTTCTTC. Looking up the rest from reference TRBV18 and TRBJ2-1 gives the full variable domain: NAGVMQNPRHLVRRRGQEARLRCSPMKGHSHVYWYRQLPEEGLKFMVYLQKENIIDESGMPKERFSAEFPKEGPSILRIQQVVRGDSAAYFCASSPLGTSGNNEQFFGPGTRLTVL.